Listed here are 31 T cell receptor beta chains from one sample, sequenced in a study of T cells in Graves' hyperthyroidism and ophthalmopathy. RNA transcripts were the template for amplifying TCR beta CDR3 regions. HTBI primers were the set used in a first-round RT-PCR of the TCR CDR3. TCRdb redid the calling of the multiplex PCR reads with MiXCR, one entry per CDR3 protein. The sample consists of about 360,000 distinct CDR3 sequences, approximately 12% of them appearing once. Material: blood. All receptors derive from a man under 40 with Graves' hyperthyroidism that later progressed to Graves' ophthalmopathy.

At least ten counts were recorded for this clonotype. V and J are TRBV12-3 or TRBV12-4 and TRBJ2-3, with TRBD1 as a possible D gene (7 bases). The CDR3 loop spans 16 amino acids. Trimming left V 9 bases short and J 2 bases short, with 21 bases between. CDR3 in DNA: TGTGCCAGTAGCTCTCAGGGGGGTCCGCTCACAGATACGCAGTATTTT. It specifies CASSSQGGPLTDTQYF.

This sequence joins TRBV3-1 and TRBJ1-4; tentatively, D is TRBD1 (6 bases). The CDR3 covers 13 residues. CDR1 and CDR2 (germline): LGHDT, YNNKEL (reference sequence). V dropped 3 bases and J dropped 8 bases, with 10 bases sitting between them. The CDR3 region is CASSHRGGEKLFF. The CDR3 DNA sequence: TGTGCCAGCAGCCACAGGGGAGGGGAAAAACTGTTTTTT.

V is TRBV19 and J is TRBJ1-4, with D unresolved. CDR1 and CDR2 from the germline V gene are LNHDA and SQIVND (reference sequence). The CDR3 extends over 15 amino acids. The germline V and J ends were trimmed by 6 bases and 5 bases, with 16 bases remaining between them. The CDR3 is CASSPRMGGNEKLFF. In DNA form, the CDR3 reads TGTGCCAGTAGCCCGCGGATGGGCGGAAATGAAAAACTGTTTTTT.

The CDR3 region has the DNA TGTGCCAGCAGTTCAGGCGTTAGCTCCTACAATGAGCAGTTCTTC. The encoded protein is CASSSGVSSYNEQFF. This chain connects TRBV28 to TRBJ2-1; D uncertain. V lost 4 bases, J lost 0 bases, and 10 bases lay in between. The CDR3 length is 15 residues. From germline, CDR1 is MDHEN and CDR2 SYDVKM.

In its sample, this clonotype was seen many times. The rearrangement joins TRBV2 to TRBJ1-1; D gene unclear. The CDR3 length is 11 residues. Germline V gene data show CDR1 as SNHLY and CDR2 as FYNNEI. The ends were cut back, 3 bases at V and 11 bases at J, with 10 bases in the middle. The CDR3 region has the DNA TGTGCCAGCAGTGATCTGGAGCGTGCTTTCTTT. Its protein product is CASSDLERAFF.

The chain links TRBV5-4 to TRBJ2-7; D possibly corresponds to TRBD1 (6 bases). This CDR3 region has 15 residues. Looked up from germline, CDR1 is SGHNT and CDR2 is YYREEE (reference sequence). The V and J ends lost 0 bases and 0 bases respectively, with 10 bases between them. The CDR3 reads CASSLEGDISYEQYF. Written as DNA, the CDR3 is TGTGCCAGCAGCTTGGAGGGGGACATCTCCTACGAGCAGTACTTC. The entire variable domain, with the rest obtained from reference TRBV5-4 and TRBJ2-7, is as follows: ETGVTQSPTHLIKTRGQQVTLRCSSQSGHNTVSWYQQALGQGPQFIFQYYREEENGRGNFPPRFSGLQFPNYSSELNVNALELDDSALYLCASSLEGDISYEQYFGPGTRLTVT.

The rearrangement links TRBV19 to TRBJ2-1, with a tentative D call TRBD2 (5 bases). Trimming pared 3 bases from V and 0 bases from J, leaving 6 bases between. The CDR3 spans 14 residues. Germline CDR1 reads LNHDA; CDR2 reads SQIVND (reference sequence). The CDR3 nucleotides are TGTGCCAGTAGTATTCGGGACTCCTACAATGAGCAGTTCTTC. Protein product: CASSIRDSYNEQFF.

This clonotype showed up many times. The rearrangement joins TRBV28 to TRBJ2-7; 7 bases are shared with TRBD1. CDR1 is MDHEN, CDR2 SYDVKM, per germline. The V gene end was trimmed by 3 bases and the J gene end by 6 bases; junction bases not matched to a gene: 8. The length of the CDR3 is 14 residues. The CDR3 region has the DNA TGTGCCAGCAGTTTCAGTCAGGGGGAGAGCGAGCAGTACTTC. As protein: CASSFSQGESEQYF.

This clonotype was detected many times. J is TRBJ2-3 and V is TRBV5-1; TRBD1 matches at 12 bases. The germline CDR1 and CDR2 sequences are SGHRS and YFSETQ. The CDR3 spans 15 residues. After removal of 6 bases from V and 6 bases from J, the junction contained 8 bases not matched to a gene. CDR3 amino acids: CASINLGQGADTQYF. In nucleotides, the CDR3 is TGCGCCAGCATTAACTTGGGACAGGGGGCGGATACGCAGTATTTT. The entire variable domain, with the rest obtained from reference TRBV5-1 and TRBJ2-3, is as follows: KAGVTQTPRYLIKTRGQQVTLSCSPISGHRSVSWYQQTPGQGLQFLFEYFSETQRNKGNFPGRFSGRQFSNSRSEMNVSTLELGDSALYLCASINLGQGADTQYFGPGTRLTVL.

This clonotype was seen repeatedly, ten times or more. This chain connects TRBV12-3 or TRBV12-4 to TRBJ1-6; possibly TRBD1 for D (5 bases). Trimming removed 1 base from V and 3 bases from J, with 7 bases in between. The CDR3 consists of 15 residues. CDR3 region: CASSLGQGYNSPLHF. The CDR3 bases are TGTGCCAGCAGTTTAGGGCAGGGCTATAATTCACCCCTCCACTTT.

Ten or more counts support this clonotype. The rearrangement joins TRBV6-1 to TRBJ2-3; 7 bases agree with TRBD1. Germline V CDR1 and CDR2: MNHNS, SASEGT. This CDR3 is 15 amino acids long. Unmatched junction bases numbered 7, after V lost 5 bases and J lost 2 bases. The DNA of the CDR3 is TGTGCCAGCAGTATCCGGGACAGCTACACAGATACGCAGTATTTT. This encodes CASSIRDSYTDTQYF.

V gene TRBV6-5 combines with J gene TRBJ2-3, with D perhaps matching TRBD1 (6 bases). This CDR3 region has 14 residues. Germline CDR1 and CDR2: MNHEY and SVGAGI. Trimming cost V 0 bases and J 3 bases, with 7 bases left between them. The CDR3 is CASSYSGHTDTQYF. Here the CDR3 DNA reads TGTGCCAGCAGTTACTCGGGACATACAGATACGCAGTATTTT.

About this clonotype: At one boundary the junction diverges from the germline segment, which might be a read error. This chain links TRBV13 with TRBJ2-7, with D possibly TRBD1 on 5 matching bases. The CDR3 is 15 amino acids. CDR1 is PRHDT, CDR2 FYEKMQ, per germline (reference sequence). The CDR3: CASSLLGLPTHEQCF. CDR3 sequence (DNA): TGTGCCAGCAGCTTACTGGGGCTCCCAACCCACGAGCAGTGCTTC.

The chain is built from TRBV7-6 and TRBJ1-1; D may be TRBD1 (5 bases). Germline V lookup: CDR1 SGHVS, CDR2 FNYEAQ. Trimming took off 8 bases at V and 0 bases at J, with 16 bases between the two ends. CDR3 length: 15 amino acids. This CDR3 reads CASSGLGLLNTEAFF. CDR3 in DNA: TGTGCCAGCTCTGGCTTGGGACTCCTGAACACTGAAGCTTTCTTT.

This chain links TRBV24-1 with TRBJ2-7, with D unclear. From germline, CDR1 is KGHDR and CDR2 SFDVKD. The V gene lost 4 bases and the J gene lost 0 bases, with 6 bases spanning the gap. The CDR3 runs 13 residues. The CDR3 protein is CATSEGNSYEQYF. The CDR3 DNA follows: TGTGCCACCAGTGAAGGCAACTCCTACGAGCAGTACTTC.

There are many counts of this clonotype. Written as DNA, the CDR3 is TGTGCCAGCAGTGATCCCGGACAGGGGGCCAATGAGCAGTTCTTC. Translating it yields CASSDPGQGANEQFF. The rearrangement uses TRBV2 and TRBJ2-1; 11 nucleotides match TRBD1. Germline V gene lookup returns CDR1 SNHLY and CDR2 FYNNEI. The CDR3 loop spans 15 amino acids. V shed 3 bases, J shed 6 bases, and the junction held 4 bases outside the gene matches.

This clonotype was counted many times. The V gene is TRBV9, the J gene TRBJ1-1; 7 bases line up with TRBD1. The CDR3 loop spans 13 amino acids. Germline CDR1 reads SGDLS; CDR2 reads YYNGEE. The trim removed 7 bases at V and 7 bases at J, leaving 10 bases unmatched. CDR3 region: CASQSGDSLEAFF. The CDR3, as DNA: TGTGCCAGCCAGTCAGGGGACAGCCTTGAAGCTTTCTTT.

This clonotype occurred many times. This chain connects TRBV28 to TRBJ1-1; D is possibly TRBD1 (6 bases). Germline-derived CDR1 and CDR2 are MDHEN and SYDVKM. This CDR3 comprises 14 residues. V was pared by 3 bases and J by 1 base, with 9 bases between. The CDR3 coding sequence is TGTGCCAGCAGTTTCTTGACAGGGAACACTGAAGCTTTCTTT. Amino acid sequence: CASSFLTGNTEAFF.

This clonotype was observed many times. The V and J genes are TRBV7-8 and TRBJ2-5; TRBD2 matches 10 bases. The CDR3 runs 18 residues. Trimming took 0 bases from V and 0 from J; bases not matched to a gene: 7. Germline assignment: CDR1 SGHVS and CDR2 FQNEAQ. Written as DNA, the CDR3 is TGTGCCAGCAGCTTAGCCCCCCTAGCGGGGGCCAACCAAGAGACCCAGTACTTC. Residues: CASSLAPLAGANQETQYF. Combining the CDR3 with reference TRBV7-8 and TRBJ2-5 gives the whole variable domain GAGVSQSPRYKVAKRGQDVALRCDPISGHVSLFWYQQALGQGPEFLTYFQNEAQLDKSGLPSDRFFAERPEGSVSTLKIQRTQQEDSAVYLCASSLAPLAGANQETQYFGPGTRLLVL.

In this sample, this clonotype turned up many times. The chain is built from TRBV28 and TRBJ1-5; D perhaps matches TRBD1 (6 bases). The CDR3 runs to 14 residues. V lost 6 bases to trimming and J lost 5 bases, with 14 bases between them. Germline CDR1 and CDR2: MDHEN and SYDVKM. As DNA, the CDR3 is TGTGCCAGCAGCCATACAGGGATCGATCAGCCCCAGCATTTT. As protein: CASSHTGIDQPQHF.

This clonotype was observed a few times. This chain uses TRBV7-2 with TRBJ2-7, with TRBD1 identical over 7 bases. With V trimmed by 4 bases and J by 3 bases, 9 bases remained unmatched. The CDR3 contains 15 residues. Germline lookup yields CDR1 SGHTA and CDR2 FQGNSA. The CDR3 nucleotides read TGTGCCAGCAGCTCTACGAGGGACAGTGTCTACGAGCAGTACTTC. Translating gives CASSSTRDSVYEQYF.

This clonotype was counted only a few times. V gene TRBV12-3 or TRBV12-4 combines with J gene TRBJ1-2; D call uncertain. V was shortened by 8 bases and J by 2 bases, with 15 bases between the two germline ends. CDR3 length: 14 residues. CDR3 bases: TGTGCCAGCTCCTTAGTACACATGAACTATGGCTACACCTTC. It translates to CASSLVHMNYGYTF.

This clonotype was counted a few times. The V and J genes are TRBV19 and TRBJ1-5, with 7 bases aligning to TRBD1. The CDR3 is made up of 15 amino acids. Unmatched junction bases numbered 7, after V lost 1 base and J lost 7 bases. Germline CDR1 LNHDA, CDR2 SQIVND (reference sequence). CDR3: CASSIVSGGGQPQHF. The CDR3 DNA follows: TGTGCCAGTAGTATAGTTTCAGGGGGTGGACAGCCCCAGCATTTT.

There are many counts of this clonotype. This chain joins TRBV28 and TRBJ1-6, with D tentatively TRBD1 (5 bases). The CDR3 has 17 residues. Deletions cut 4 bases from V and 0 bases from J, with 13 bases between. Germline V lookup: CDR1 MDHEN, CDR2 SYDVKM. The CDR3 sequence is CASSSGDLYSYNSPLHF. CDR3 sequence (DNA): TGTGCCAGCAGTTCGGGGGACCTTTACTCCTATAATTCACCCCTCCACTTT.

This clonotype occurred many times. This chain uses TRBV12-3 or TRBV12-4 with TRBJ2-1; 13 bases line up with TRBD2. Losses at the gene ends were 3 bases for V and 0 bases for J; bases not matched to a gene: 8. CDR3 length: 19 amino acids. For the CDR3, the DNA is TGTGCCAGCAGTTTCCCGACTAGCGGGGGGATTAGCTCCTACAATGAGCAGTTCTTC. Its translation is CASSFPTSGGISSYNEQFF.

Concerning this clonotype: With a much larger clone just one base away, this may be a read error. This sequence joins TRBV20-1 and TRBJ2-5; 7 bases align to TRBD1. Per germline, CDR1 DFQATT and CDR2 SNEGSKA (reference sequence). This CDR3 has 11 residues. Here the CDR3 DNA reads TGCAGTGTGGGACAGTTAGAGGCCCAGTACTTC. Its translation: CSVGQLEAQYF.

This clonotype was seen a handful of times. This chain links TRBV30 with TRBJ1-1; D may be TRBD1 (5 bases). CDR3 length equals 13 residues. V was clipped by 4 bases and J by 4 bases, with 13 bases between them. From germline, CDR1 is GTSNPN and CDR2 SVGIG (reference sequence). CDR3 bases: TGTGCCTGGACTCGACTGGGGGGCACTGAAGCTTTCTTT. Translating gives CAWTRLGGTEAFF.

The chain is built from TRBV18 and TRBJ1-4; D might be TRBD1 (5 bases). Germline V gene lookup returns CDR1 KGHSH and CDR2 LQKENI. There are 14 residues in the CDR3. V was pared by 3 bases and J by 7 bases, with 12 bases between. In DNA, the CDR3 is TGTGCCAGCTCACCTGGGGCGACGGGTGAAAAACTGTTTTTT. This gives the protein CASSPGATGEKLFF.

The gene calls are TRBV6-2 or TRBV6-3 and TRBJ1-2, with TRBD1 identical over 7 bases. Germline values: CDR1 MNHEY, CDR2 SVGEGT. V was clipped by 2 bases and J by 4 bases; unmatched bases: 7. The CDR3 consists of 15 residues. The CDR3 spells CASSYPRDSGYGYTF. CDR3 DNA: TGTGCCAGCAGTTACCCACGGGACAGTGGCTATGGCTACACCTTC.

The chain combines TRBV7-6 with TRBJ1-3; 8 nucleotides align to TRBD1. The CDR3 length is 16 residues. CDR1 and CDR2 from the germline V gene are SGHVS and FNYEAQ. Trimming took 3 bases from V and 2 from J; bases not matched to a gene: 6. CDR3: CASSFSDRVAGNTIYF. The CDR3 region has the DNA TGTGCCAGCAGCTTCTCGGACAGGGTGGCTGGAAACACCATATATTTT.

The CDR3 protein is CSVESGSSYEQYF. The CDR3 region has the DNA TGCAGCGTTGAAAGCGGGAGCTCCTACGAGCAGTACTTC. The chain combines TRBV29-1 with TRBJ2-7; 8 bases line up with TRBD2. Germline V CDR1 and CDR2: SQVTM, ANQGSEA. Trimming removed 2 bases from V and 0 bases from J; junction bases left unmatched: 0. This CDR3 is built from 13 residues.